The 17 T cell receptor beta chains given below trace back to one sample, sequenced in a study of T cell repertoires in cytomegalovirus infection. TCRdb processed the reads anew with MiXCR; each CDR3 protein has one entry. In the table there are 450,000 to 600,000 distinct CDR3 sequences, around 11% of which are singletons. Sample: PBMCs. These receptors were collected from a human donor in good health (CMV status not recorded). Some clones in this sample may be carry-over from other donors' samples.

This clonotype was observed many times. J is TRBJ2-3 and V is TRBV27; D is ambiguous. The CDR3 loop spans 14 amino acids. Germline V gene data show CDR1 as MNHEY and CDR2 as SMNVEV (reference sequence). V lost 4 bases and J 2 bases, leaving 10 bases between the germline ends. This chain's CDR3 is CASSYMDDTDTQYF. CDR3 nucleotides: TGTGCCAGCAGTTACATGGACGACACAGATACGCAGTATTTT.

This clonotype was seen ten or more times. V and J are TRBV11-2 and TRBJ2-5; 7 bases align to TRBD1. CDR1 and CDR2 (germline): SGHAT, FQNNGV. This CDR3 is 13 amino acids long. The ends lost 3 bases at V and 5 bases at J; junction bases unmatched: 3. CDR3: CASSFGTAETQYF. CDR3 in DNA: TGTGCCAGCAGCTTTGGGACAGCGGAGACCCAGTACTTC.

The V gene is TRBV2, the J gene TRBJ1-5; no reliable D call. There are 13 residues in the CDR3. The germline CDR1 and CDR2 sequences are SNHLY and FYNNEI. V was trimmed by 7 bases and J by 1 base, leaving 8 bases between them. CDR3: CASMMESNQPQHF. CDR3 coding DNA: TGTGCCAGCATGATGGAGAGCAATCAGCCCCAGCATTTT. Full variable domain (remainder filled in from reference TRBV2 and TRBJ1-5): EPEVTQTPSHQVTQMGQEVILRCVPISNHLYFYWYRQILGQKVEFLVSFYNNEISEKSEIFDDQFSVERPDGSNFTLKIRSTKLEDSAMYFCASMMESNQPQHFGDGTRLSIL.

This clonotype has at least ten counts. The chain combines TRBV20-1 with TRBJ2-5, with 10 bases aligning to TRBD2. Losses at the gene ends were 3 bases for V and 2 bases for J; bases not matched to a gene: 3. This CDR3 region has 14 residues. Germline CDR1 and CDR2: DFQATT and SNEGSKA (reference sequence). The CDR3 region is CSASLTSGQETQYF. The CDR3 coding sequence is TGCAGTGCTAGTCTGACTAGCGGGCAAGAGACCCAGTACTTC.

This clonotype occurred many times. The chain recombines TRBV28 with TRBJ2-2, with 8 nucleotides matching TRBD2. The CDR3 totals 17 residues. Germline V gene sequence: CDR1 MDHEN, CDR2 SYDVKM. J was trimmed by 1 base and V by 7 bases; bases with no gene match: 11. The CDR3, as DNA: TGTGCCAGCATCTCCCTGGGGCTAGCGGGGAACACCGGGGAGCTGTTTTTT. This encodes CASISLGLAGNTGELFF.

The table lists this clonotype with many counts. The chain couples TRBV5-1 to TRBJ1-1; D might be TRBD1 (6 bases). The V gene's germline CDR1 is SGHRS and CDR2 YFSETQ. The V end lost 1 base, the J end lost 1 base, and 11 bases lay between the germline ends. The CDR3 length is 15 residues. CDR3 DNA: TGCGCCAGCAGCTTGCCTGGGGACAAGAACACTGAAGCTTTCTTT. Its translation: CASSLPGDKNTEAFF.

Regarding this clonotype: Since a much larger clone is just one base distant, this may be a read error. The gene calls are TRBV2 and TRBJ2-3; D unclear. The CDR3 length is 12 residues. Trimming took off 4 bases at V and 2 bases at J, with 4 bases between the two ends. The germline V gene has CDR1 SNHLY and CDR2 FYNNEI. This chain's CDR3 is CASSVATDTQYF. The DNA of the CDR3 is TGTGCCAGCAGTGTGGCCACAGATACGCAGTATTTT.

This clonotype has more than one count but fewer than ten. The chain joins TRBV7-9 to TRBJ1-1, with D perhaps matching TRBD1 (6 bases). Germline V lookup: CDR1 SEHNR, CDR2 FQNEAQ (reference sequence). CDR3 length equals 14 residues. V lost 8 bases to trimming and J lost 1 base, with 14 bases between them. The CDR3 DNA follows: TGTGCCAGCCTGCGGAAGGGGGAGAACACTGAAGCTTTCTTT. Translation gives CASLRKGENTEAFF.

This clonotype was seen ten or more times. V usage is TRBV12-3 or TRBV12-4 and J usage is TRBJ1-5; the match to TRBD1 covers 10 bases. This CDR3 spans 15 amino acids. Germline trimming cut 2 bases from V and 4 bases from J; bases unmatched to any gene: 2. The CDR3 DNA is TGTGCCAGCAGTTTATGGGGACAGGGGAATCAGCCCCAGCATTTT. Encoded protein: CASSLWGQGNQPQHF.

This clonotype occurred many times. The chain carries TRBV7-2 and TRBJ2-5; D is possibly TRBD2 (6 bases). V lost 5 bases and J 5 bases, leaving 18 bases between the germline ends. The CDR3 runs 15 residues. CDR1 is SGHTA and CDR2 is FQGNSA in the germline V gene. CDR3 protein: CASSPWEALRETQYF. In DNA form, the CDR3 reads TGTGCCAGCAGCCCGTGGGAGGCCCTGAGGGAGACCCAGTACTTC.

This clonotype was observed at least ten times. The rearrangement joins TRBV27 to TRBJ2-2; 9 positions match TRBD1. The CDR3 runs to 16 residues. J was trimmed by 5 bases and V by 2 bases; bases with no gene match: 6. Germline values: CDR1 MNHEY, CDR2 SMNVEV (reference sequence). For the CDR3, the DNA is TGTGCCAGCAGTTTAGGAGAGGGACAGGGAACCGGGGAGCTGTTTTTT. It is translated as CASSLGEGQGTGELFF.

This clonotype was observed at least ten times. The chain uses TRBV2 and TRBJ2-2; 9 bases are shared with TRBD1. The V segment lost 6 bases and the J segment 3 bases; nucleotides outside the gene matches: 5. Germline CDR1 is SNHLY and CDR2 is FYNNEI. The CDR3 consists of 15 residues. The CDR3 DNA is TGTGCCAGCAGGACCCGGGACAGGGACACCGGGGAGCTGTTTTTT. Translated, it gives CASRTRDRDTGELFF.

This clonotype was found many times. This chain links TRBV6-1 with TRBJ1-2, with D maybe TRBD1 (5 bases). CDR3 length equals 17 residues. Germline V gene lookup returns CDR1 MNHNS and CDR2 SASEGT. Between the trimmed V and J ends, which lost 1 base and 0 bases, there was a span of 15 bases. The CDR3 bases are TGTGCCAGCAGTGAAGGAGCAGGGAGGGTACCTAACTATGGCTACACCTTC. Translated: CASSEGAGRVPNYGYTF.

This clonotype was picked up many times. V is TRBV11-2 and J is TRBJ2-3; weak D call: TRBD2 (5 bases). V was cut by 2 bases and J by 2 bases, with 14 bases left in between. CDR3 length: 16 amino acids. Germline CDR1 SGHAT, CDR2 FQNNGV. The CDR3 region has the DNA TGTGCCAGCAGCTTATCGGCGGGTCCAGCCACAGATACGCAGTATTTT. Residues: CASSLSAGPATDTQYF.

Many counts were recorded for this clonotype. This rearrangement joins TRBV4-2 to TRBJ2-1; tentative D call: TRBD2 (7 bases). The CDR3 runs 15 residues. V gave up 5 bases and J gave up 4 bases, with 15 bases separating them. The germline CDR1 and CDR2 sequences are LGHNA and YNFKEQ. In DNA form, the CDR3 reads TGTGCCAGCAGCTCAAGGGGGGGGCGATACAATGAGCAGTTCTTC. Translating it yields CASSSRGGRYNEQFF.

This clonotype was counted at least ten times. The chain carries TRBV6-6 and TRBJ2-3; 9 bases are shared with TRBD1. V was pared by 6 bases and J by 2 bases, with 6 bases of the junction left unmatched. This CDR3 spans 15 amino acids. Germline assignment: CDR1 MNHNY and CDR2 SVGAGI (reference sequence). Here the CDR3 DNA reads TGTGCCAGCAGAGATCGGGACAGGGCCACAGATACGCAGTATTTT. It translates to CASRDRDRATDTQYF.

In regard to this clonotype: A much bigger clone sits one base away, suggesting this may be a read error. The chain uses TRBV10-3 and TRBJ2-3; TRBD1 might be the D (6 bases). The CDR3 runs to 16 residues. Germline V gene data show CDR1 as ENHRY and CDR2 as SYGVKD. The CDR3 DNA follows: TGTGCCATCAGTGAGTCGTTAGGGGGTCGCACAGATGCGCAGTATTTT. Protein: CAISESLGGRTDAQYF.